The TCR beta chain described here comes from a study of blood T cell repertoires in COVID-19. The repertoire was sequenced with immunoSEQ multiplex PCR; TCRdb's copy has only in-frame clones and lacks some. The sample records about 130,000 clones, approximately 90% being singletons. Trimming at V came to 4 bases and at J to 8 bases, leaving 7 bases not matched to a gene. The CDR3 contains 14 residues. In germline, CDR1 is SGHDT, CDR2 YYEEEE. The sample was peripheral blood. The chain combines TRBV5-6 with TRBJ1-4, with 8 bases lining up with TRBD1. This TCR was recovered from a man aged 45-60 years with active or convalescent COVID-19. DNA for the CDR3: TGTGCCAGCAGCACCGGGACAGGCCGAGAAAAACTGTTTTTT. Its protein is CASSTGTGREKLFF.